This T cell receptor (beta chain) emerged from a study of human T cells and chemical hapten exposure (dated by TCRdb to 2020 to 2022). About the study as a whole: For sensitization, 2% DPC in acetone was applied to a 2 cm by 2 cm area of upper inner arm skin. The mostly female patient cohort included alopecia areata with under or over 50% scalp involvement, alopecia totalis and alopecia universalis. Patch testing was done on the upper back using Finn chambers containing 0.01% DPC, and results were scored after 6 days according to International Contact Dermatitis Research Group standards. Twenty-nine alopecia patients provided blood for TCR sequencing at one to four time points (pre-sensitization, 2, 6 and 24 weeks). The study tracked peripheral blood TCR repertoire changes in vivo during primary and secondary sensitization to the hapten diphenylcyclopropenone (DPC) in alopecia patients. Throughout the study period of roughly 24 weeks, patients also received therapeutic DPC doses to the scalp every week. Libraries were pooled for sequencing, and variation in per-sample TCR yields was attributed mainly to small differences in library volumes within the pool. Blood samples were taken from patients before sensitization (week 0) and then at 2, 6 and about 24 weeks after DPC sensitization. The paper's findings and limits, for the study overall: Because every patient had alopecia, a presumed autoimmune disease, the patients' immune response might differ from that of healthy individuals. Repeated subsampling changed both the strength of the expansion versus patch-test correlation and the threshold at which that correlation became significant. The number of PT1 expanded TCRs positively correlated with patch test score, significant at thresholds 8, 16 and 32 but not 4. No change with DPC sensitization was found in the number of TCRs above 1 in 1000 frequency, and no evidence of global repertoire structure alterations was found. Expanded TCRs formed significantly more large CDR3 similarity clusters than pre-sensitization or healthy control sets, consistent with antigen-driven responses.

Notes on this clonotype: The specificity of this receptor is unknown. Germline is not matched at one junction end, which may reflect a read error.

The sample's time point label is to be understood as: pre-sensitization, week 0. The treatment or condition label, read with the paper, signifies: therapeutic diphenylcyclopropenone sensitization with weekly scalp DPC. Blood at each patch-test visit was drawn before the patch test was applied. Eligible patients were aged 18 to 70, diagnosed with alopecia, deemed suitable for DPC therapy, and excluded if pregnant. Total RNA was isolated from unfractionated whole blood collected in Tempus Blood RNA tubes. The CDR3 covers 12 residues, taking in both the cysteine and the phenylalanine. Only CDR3 DNA remains: 36 bases, in frame from the first base. Looking up the germline V gene yields CDR1 SGHDT and CDR2 YYEEEE. Libraries were made using RACE. The listed sequencing device is NextSeq 500. During library preparation, unique molecular identifiers were attached to individual cDNA molecules so that TCRs could be counted quantitatively and reproducibly. Each blood RNA sample was used to sequence both TCR alpha and TCR beta chains. Per the original workflow: Samples had a median of roughly 99,000 TCRs, with a range from roughly 20,000 to 690,600. V, J and CDR3 annotation of the TCR reads was performed with the Decombinator software suite. For PS versus PT1 abundance plots, all samples were subsampled to the same number of TCRs (28,000). Expanded TCRs were defined as absent before sensitization and observed at least eight times at the 2-week time point. TCRdb trimmed public reads at Q25 via fastp, called clones via MiXCR and kept in-frame beta chains. Rows with a matching CDR3 protein are joined into one entry that keeps the most common DNA and genes. The V and J calls follow TCRdb's processing rather than the paper's. The sample has around 120,000 distinct CDR3 sequences on record, around an eighth of them singletons. Around 2.7% of the sample is in the top ten clones.

The clonotype comes from a young woman with alopecia areata. Some clones in this sample may be carry-over from other donors' samples. The source material was whole blood, sampled in connection with sensitization to the hapten diphenylcyclopropenone (DPC). The V and J genes are TRBV5-6 and TRBJ2-7; 5 matching bases give a weak D call of TRBD1. The CDR3 reads CASSLVGHRWDF. The DNA sequence is given as TGTGCCAGCAGCTTGGTGGGGCACCGTTGGGACTTC.